Listed here are 20 T cell receptor beta chains from one sample, sequenced in a study of PD-1 blockade in classical Hodgkin lymphoma. Exposure to brentuximab vedotin varied, and each patient had relapsed following autologous stem cell transplantation. Assay: immunoSEQ multiplex PCR; the TCRdb copy retains only in-frame clones and omits some. The sample includes around 45,000 clones, approximately 70% of them seen just once. This specimen was peripheral blood mononuclear cells (PBMCs), taken before the second cycle of nivolumab. The receptors come from a human donor with classical Hodgkin lymphoma.

The chain links TRBV5-1 to TRBJ2-5; TRBD1 might be the D (5 bases). There are 14 residues in the CDR3. Germline CDR1 reads SGHRS; CDR2 reads YFSETQ. V lost 4 bases and J lost 5, with 15 bases in between. The chain's CDR3 is CASSPRQLAETQYF. For the CDR3, the DNA is TGCGCCAGCAGCCCGCGACAGTTGGCGGAGACCCAGTACTTC.

This chain uses TRBV7-3 with TRBJ1-6; D is possibly TRBD1 (6 bases). The ends were cut back, 4 bases at V and 1 base at J, with 11 bases in the middle. The CDR3 loop spans 16 amino acids. The germline gives CDR1 SGHTA, CDR2 FQGTGA. The CDR3 nucleotides are TGTGCCAGCAGCTCCCTAGGGGGATCCTATAATTCACCCCTCCACTTT. Residues: CASSSLGGSYNSPLHF.

The chain recombines TRBV5-5 with TRBJ2-5; D might be TRBD2 (5 bases). CDR1 SGHKS and CDR2 YYEKEE come from the germline V gene (reference sequence). The length of the CDR3 is 14 residues. Trimming removed 4 bases from V and 7 bases from J, with 17 bases in between. Here the CDR3 reads CASSPLLGGGTQYF. The CDR3 nucleotides are TGTGCCAGCAGCCCCCTACTAGGAGGCGGGACCCAGTACTTC.

J is TRBJ2-7 and V is TRBV9; D remains ambiguous. The CDR3 has 12 residues. Trimming pared 0 bases from V and 5 bases from J, leaving 6 bases between. CDR1 SGDLS and CDR2 YYNGEE come from the germline V gene. The CDR3 here is CASSVDRDEQYF. Here the CDR3 DNA reads TGTGCCAGCAGCGTAGATCGGGACGAGCAGTACTTC.

The sample holds one count of this clone. The sample has other DNA sequences that encode this CDR3 too. The chain recombines TRBV29-1 with TRBJ1-2; D gene ambiguous. V dropped 4 bases and J dropped 0 bases, with 9 bases sitting between them. Germline values: CDR1 SQVTM, CDR2 ANQGSEA. CDR3 length equals 13 residues. The CDR3 region is CSVVEGTNYGYTF. The CDR3 bases are TGCAGCGTTGTGGAGGGAACTAACTATGGCTACACCTTC.

The chain links TRBV11-2 to TRBJ2-2, with D perhaps matching TRBD2 (5 bases). This CDR3 region has 14 residues. Per germline, CDR1 SGHAT and CDR2 FQNNGV. The V gene lost 3 bases and the J gene lost 6 bases, with 11 bases spanning the gap. CDR3 DNA: TGTGCCAGCAGCTTGAACCCCGGGGCCGGGGAGCTGTTTTTT. This gives the protein CASSLNPGAGELFF.

The chain combines TRBV11-2 with TRBJ2-7, with D tentatively TRBD2 (5 bases). Trimming removed 5 bases from V and 5 bases from J, with 10 bases in between. This CDR3 spans 12 amino acids. Germline CDR1 SGHAT, CDR2 FQNNGV. As DNA, the CDR3 is TGTGCCAGCAGCCCGGGGTCCCACGAGCAGTACTTC. Its translation is CASSPGSHEQYF.

The chain combines TRBV6-5 with TRBJ1-1, with D hard to call. Germline V CDR1 and CDR2: MNHEY, SVGAGI. The length of the CDR3 is 12 residues. V lost 5 bases, J lost 5 bases, and 9 bases lay in between. The CDR3 loop is CASSKLGTEAFF. DNA for the CDR3: TGTGCCAGCAGTAAGTTGGGAACTGAAGCTTTCTTT.

The chain couples TRBV4-3 to TRBJ2-3; 9 bases are shared with TRBD1. The CDR3 totals 16 residues. The germline CDR1 and CDR2 sequences are LGHNA and YSLEER. The junction had 7 bases not matched to a gene; V was cut back by 1 base and J by 5 bases. The CDR3 DNA sequence: TGCGCCAGCAGCCAAGGGCTGGACAGGGGAAGAGATACGCAGTATTTT. Amino acids: CASSQGLDRGRDTQYF.

V gene TRBV7-6 combines with J gene TRBJ2-2; D may match TRBD1 or TRBD2 (6 bases each). Germline values: CDR1 SGHVS, CDR2 FNYEAQ. This CDR3 comprises 15 residues. Between the trimmed V and J ends, which lost 5 bases and 4 bases, there was a span of 14 bases. CDR3 in amino acids: CASSDRTAGTGELFF. The CDR3 bases are TGTGCCAGCAGCGATCGGACAGCGGGCACCGGGGAGCTGTTTTTT.

V usage is TRBV19 and J usage is TRBJ2-7; TRBD2 is a possible D gene (6 bases). This CDR3 contains 13 residues. Germline V CDR1 and CDR2: LNHDA, SQIVND (reference sequence). Trimming removed 3 bases at V and 1 base at J, with 7 bases between. For the CDR3, the DNA is TGTGCCAGTAGTATGGGACTTTCCTACGAGCAGTACTTC. This encodes CASSMGLSYEQYF.

CDR3 nucleotide sequence: TGTGCCAGCAGCAAAGAGGTAGTGGGTTCCTACAATGAGCAGTTCTTC. Protein sequence: CASSKEVVGSYNEQFF. This chain joins TRBV21-1 and TRBJ2-1. TRBV21-1 represents a pseudogene. The CDR3 is 16 residues long.

This clone was counted between two and nine times. The chain links TRBV9 to TRBJ1-6; D unresolved. With 3 bases removed from V and 10 bases from J, the gap between germline ends came to 11 bases. The CDR3 sequence is 13 residues long. Germline CDR1 and CDR2: SGDLS and YYNGEE. CDR3 DNA sequence: TGTGCCAGCAGCGGGTCAACGGACTCACCCCTCCACTTT. Amino acids: CASSGSTDSPLHF.

This chain links TRBV10-3 with TRBJ2-3, with unresolved D. The CDR3 is 14 amino acids. Germline V gives CDR1 ENHRY, CDR2 SYGVKD. V shed 11 bases and J shed 4 bases, with 19 bases lying between them. CDR3 bases: TGTGCCTCCTTTGATCCTGACCGGGCAGATACGCAGTATTTT. Translating it yields CASFDPDRADTQYF.

The chain links TRBV6-6 to TRBJ2-7; D assignment may be TRBD1 or TRBD2 (7 bases each). The germline V gene has CDR1 MNHNY and CDR2 SVGAGI (reference sequence). V lost 6 bases and J lost 2, with 11 bases in between. CDR3 length equals 13 residues. CDR3 in amino acids: CASRQGRAYEQYF. The DNA of the CDR3 is TGTGCCAGCAGACAGGGGAGGGCCTACGAGCAGTACTTC.

By share of the sample, this clone is medium-sized. The same CDR3 also results from other DNA sequences found in this sample. V gene TRBV28 combines with J gene TRBJ1-3; the D gene is possibly TRBD1 (5 bases). With 3 bases removed from V and 0 bases from J, the gap between germline ends came to 9 bases. This CDR3 has 15 amino acids. Germline values: CDR1 MDHEN, CDR2 SYDVKM. CDR3 in amino acids: CASSLGRYSGNTIYF. In DNA form, the CDR3 reads TGTGCCAGCAGTTTGGGGCGGTACTCTGGAAACACCATATATTTT.

This clone showed up just a few times. The V call is TRBV25-1, the J call TRBJ1-1; possible D gene TRBD1, 5 bases. This CDR3 is built from 16 residues. Germline CDR1 reads MGHDK; CDR2 reads SYGVNS. Deletions cut 5 bases from V and 0 bases from J, with 16 bases between. The CDR3 DNA reads as TGTGCCAGCAGTCTTTCCCTCAGGGCAATGAACACTGAAGCTTTCTTT. Residues: CASSLSLRAMNTEAFF. Together with reference TRBV25-1 and TRBJ1-1, the CDR3 gives the full variable domain: EADIYQTPRYLVIGTGKKITLECSQTMGHDKMYWYQQDPGMELHLIHYSYGVNSTEKGDLSSESTVSRIRTEHFPLTLESARPSHTSQYLCASSLSLRAMNTEAFFGQGTRLTVV.

The chain joins TRBV6-5 to TRBJ1-1, with D unclear. The V gene lost 5 bases and the J gene lost 8 bases, with 12 bases spanning the gap. There are 12 residues in the CDR3. From germline, CDR1 is MNHEY and CDR2 SVGAGI. CDR3 nucleotides: TGTGCCAGCAGTCCGACTCGGGCCGAAGCTTTCTTT. Encoded protein: CASSPTRAEAFF.

This clone was detected only once. This sequence joins TRBV28 and TRBJ2-5, with 8 positions matching TRBD1. TRBJ2-7 matches the DNA end more closely, so the J call is doubtful. The CDR3 totals 15 residues. Germline loops: CDR1 MDHEN, CDR2 SYDVKM. The CDR3 bases are TGTGCCAGCAGTTTATCCGGGACAGGAGTGAACGAGCAGTACTTC. Residues: CASSLSGTGVNEQYF.

The V gene is TRBV4-1, the J gene TRBJ2-7; a weak D match, TRBD1 (6 bases). CDR1 and CDR2 from the germline V gene are MGHRA and YSYEKL. The V end lost 5 bases, the J end lost 3 bases, and 11 bases lay between the germline ends. The CDR3 runs 13 residues. In DNA form, the CDR3 reads TGCGCCAGCAGCATCCAGGGGAACTACGAGCAGTACTTC. It specifies CASSIQGNYEQYF.